The 8 T cell receptor beta chains below come from one sample, sequenced in a study of Ad26.COV2.S vaccination and SARS-CoV-2 variants. TCRdb keeps only in-frame clones here, not all; method: immunoSEQ multiplex PCR. Of about 350,000 clones listed, 92% are singletons. The sequenced sample was peripheral blood, obtained after recovery from COVID-19. The receptors come from a human donor who had recovered from COVID-19.

The genes are TRBV4-1 and TRBJ1-1; D might be TRBD1 (5 bases). Trimming took off 3 bases at V and 7 bases at J, with 12 bases between the two ends. Germline values: CDR1 MGHRA, CDR2 YSYEKL. This CDR3 comprises 13 residues. The CDR3 region has the DNA TGCGCCAGCAGCCAGGGCAGGGAGGGTGAAGCTTTCTTT. Translation: CASSQGREGEAFF.

This sequence joins TRBV9 and TRBJ2-1; 8 bases line up with TRBD2. The length of the CDR3 is 17 residues. The germline V gene has CDR1 SGDLS and CDR2 YYNGEE. J was trimmed by 7 bases and V by 4 bases; bases with no gene match: 16. The CDR3 nucleotides read TGTGCCAGCAGCCCGGGAGGGGCGCATATAACGGGGAATGAGCAGTTCTTC. Its translation is CASSPGGAHITGNEQFF.

This chain links TRBV5-1 with TRBJ1-2, with 12 bases identical to TRBD1. Germline V gene lookup returns CDR1 SGHRS and CDR2 YFSETQ. V lost 7 bases to trimming and J lost 7 bases; unmatched junction nucleotides: 8. This CDR3 region has 14 residues. The CDR3 DNA sequence: TGCGCCAGCGATCCGGGGGACAGGGGGCTTGGCTACACCTTC. This translates into CASDPGDRGLGYTF.

This clone came up once. The chain carries TRBV6-5 and TRBJ2-2; maybe TRBD1 (5 bases). Trimming left V 6 bases short and J 0 bases short, with 11 bases between. CDR1 MNHEY and CDR2 SVGAGI come from the germline V gene. The CDR3 is 15 amino acids. The CDR3 is CASRTDSPNTGELFF. DNA of the CDR3: TGTGCCAGCAGAACCGACAGCCCGAACACCGGGGAGCTGTTTTTT.

The gene calls are TRBV3-1 (or the pseudogene TRBV3-2) and TRBJ2-3; D remains ambiguous. The CDR3 totals 12 residues. Germline assignment: CDR1 LGHDT and CDR2 YNNKEL (reference sequence). The germline V and J ends were trimmed by 4 bases and 4 bases, with 6 bases remaining between them. CDR3 protein: CASSLKADTQYF. In nucleotides, the CDR3 is TGTGCCAGCAGCCTTAAGGCAGATACGCAGTATTTT.

The V gene is TRBV6-1, the J gene TRBJ1-1, with D unresolved. Germline-derived CDR1 and CDR2 are MNHNS and SASEGT. V was trimmed by 2 bases and J by 9 bases, leaving 19 bases between them. This CDR3 has 15 residues. The DNA for the CDR3 is TGTGCCAGCAGTGAACTTAGTGGCAGTACTATTAAAGCTTTCTTT. It encodes CASSELSGSTIKAFF.

The J gene is TRBJ2-7, the V gene TRBV4-1, with D possibly being TRBD1 (5 bases). The germline gives CDR1 MGHRA, CDR2 YSYEKL. CDR3 length: 14 amino acids. V dropped 4 bases and J dropped 3 bases, with 13 bases sitting between them. The CDR3 region has the DNA TGCGCCAGCAGCCGACAGAAATCCAACTACGAGCAGTACTTC. It encodes CASSRQKSNYEQYF.

In this sample, this clone turned up once. V is TRBV7-2 and J is TRBJ1-2; perhaps TRBD1 as D (5 bases). Trimming removed 1 base from V and 5 bases from J, with 11 bases in between. Per the germline V gene, CDR1 is SGHTA and CDR2 is FQGNSA. CDR3 size: 14 residues. The CDR3: CASSLGGKGYGYTF. DNA of the CDR3: TGTGCCAGCAGCTTAGGGGGGAAGGGGTATGGCTACACCTTC.